This TCR beta chain was recovered during a study of blood T cells in healthy people across ages. Remarks on this clonotype: The junction and the germline gene differ at one end; a read error may be behind it.

Per germline, CDR1 LGHNA and CDR2 YSLEER. The CDR3 loop spans 15 amino acids. Ranging in age from roughly 6 to 90, the donors were healthy Caucasian individuals from Russia. They isolated at least 6 million PBMCs from each sample. A second roughly 6 to 11 cycle PCR used barcoded and J-beta primers. MiXCR was run by TCRdb on the 5' RACE reads, yielding one entry per CDR3 protein. The sample holds around 800,000 distinct CDR3 sequences; under 55% are singletons and the top ten take nearly 20%. V usage is TRBV4-3 and J usage is TRBJ1-4; 9 bases line up with TRBD1. Sequenced: blood. The receptor was derived from a man aged 55 to 70 in good health. The chain's CDR3 is CASRQGQGLFEKLFF. CDR3 nucleotide sequence: TGCGCCAGCAGGCAAGGACAGGGGCTATTTGAAAAACTGTTTTTT.